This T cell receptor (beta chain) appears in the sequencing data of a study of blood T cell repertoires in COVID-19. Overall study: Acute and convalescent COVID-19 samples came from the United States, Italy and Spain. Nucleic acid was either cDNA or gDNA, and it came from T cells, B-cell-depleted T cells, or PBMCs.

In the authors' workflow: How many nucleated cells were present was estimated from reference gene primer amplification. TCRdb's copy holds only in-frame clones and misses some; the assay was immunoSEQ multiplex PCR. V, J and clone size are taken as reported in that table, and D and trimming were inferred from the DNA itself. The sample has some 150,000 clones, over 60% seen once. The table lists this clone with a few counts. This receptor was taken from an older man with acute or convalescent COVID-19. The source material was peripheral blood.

CDR3 DNA sequence: TGTGCCAGCTCACCAGCCGGGACAGTCGGCAGTGAGCAGTTCTTC. Protein sequence: CASSPAGTVGSEQFF. The V and J genes are TRBV18 and TRBJ2-1; 7 bases map to TRBD1. Germline V gene data show CDR1 as KGHSH and CDR2 as LQKENI. CDR3 length equals 15 residues. Trimming at V came to 2 bases and at J to 9 bases, leaving 10 bases not matched to a gene.